The 27 T cell receptor beta chains below were found in one sample sequenced in a study of blood T cell repertoires in COVID-19. Sequencing used immunoSEQ multiplex PCR; TCRdb keeps in-frame clones, though not all of them. The sample consists of approximately 300,000 clones, roughly 90% of them appearing once. Sequences were obtained from peripheral blood. The origin of the receptors is a man between 18 and 35 years old who had recovered from COVID-19.

This chain links TRBV2 with TRBJ1-5; 12 bases fit TRBD1. Germline V gene sequence: CDR1 SNHLY, CDR2 FYNNEI. The J segment lost 1 base and the V segment lost 10 bases, leaving 8 bases of the junction unmatched. This CDR3 spans 16 amino acids. CDR3 sequence: CATGGDRGLSNQPQHF. The CDR3 nucleotides are TGTGCCACCGGGGGGGACAGGGGGCTGAGCAATCAGCCCCAGCATTTT.

The genes are TRBV3-1 (or the pseudogene TRBV3-2) and TRBJ1-1; D is possibly TRBD1 (5 bases). The CDR3 totals 14 residues. V lost 3 bases and J lost 1, with 9 bases in between. In germline, CDR1 is LGHDT, CDR2 YNNKEL (reference sequence). The CDR3 is CASSHEQANTEAFF. The DNA of the CDR3 is TGTGCCAGCAGCCATGAACAGGCGAACACTGAAGCTTTCTTT.

This sequence joins TRBV9 and TRBJ2-1, with D possibly TRBD2 on 6 matching bases. This CDR3 contains 15 residues. The germline V gene has CDR1 SGDLS and CDR2 YYNGEE. The ends were cut back, 3 bases at V and 3 bases at J, with 13 bases in the middle. DNA of the CDR3: TGTGCCAGCAGCGCGCGGGACCCCGGCTACAATGAGCAGTTCTTC. Translated, it gives CASSARDPGYNEQFF.

The J gene is TRBJ1-2, the V gene TRBV4-1; no definite D call. The germline V gene has CDR1 MGHRA and CDR2 YSYEKL. Deletions cut 2 bases from V and 8 bases from J, with 21 bases between. The length of the CDR3 is 16 residues. The CDR3 bases are TGCGCCAGCAGCCAACCTCTCAGAAATGATCTCCTGGGCTACACCTTC. Its protein product is CASSQPLRNDLLGYTF.

This clone was seen once. This chain joins TRBV18 and TRBJ2-1, with 8 positions matching TRBD1. The V gene's germline CDR1 is KGHSH and CDR2 LQKENI. The trim removed 2 bases at V and 6 bases at J, leaving 0 bases unmatched. The CDR3 covers 13 residues. The DNA of the CDR3 is TGTGCCAGCTCACCAGGACAGGGCAATGAGCAGTTCTTC. Translated: CASSPGQGNEQFF. The whole variable domain, remainder taken from reference TRBV18 and TRBJ2-1, is NAGVMQNPRHLVRRRGQEARLRCSPMKGHSHVYWYRQLPEEGLKFMVYLQKENIIDESGMPKERFSAEFPKEGPSILRIQQVVRGDSAAYFCASSPGQGNEQFFGPGTRLTVL.

CDR3 coding DNA: TGTGCCAGCAGTTCGCCGGGACAGAGAAATGAAAAACTGTTTTTT. Encoded protein: CASSSPGQRNEKLFF. The rearrangement uses TRBV6-5 and TRBJ1-4; 7 bases are a match to TRBD1. CDR1 is MNHEY and CDR2 is SVGAGI in the germline V gene. This CDR3 is built from 15 residues. The J segment lost 5 bases and the V segment lost 4 bases, leaving 7 bases of the junction unmatched.

This rearrangement joins TRBV4-1 to TRBJ1-3; 8 positions match TRBD1. This CDR3 has 18 amino acids. Per germline, CDR1 MGHRA and CDR2 YSYEKL. V lost 8 bases, J lost 0 bases, and 15 bases stayed unmatched. DNA for the CDR3: TGCGCCAGCGAAGAAGGACGGGACAGGCCCTTCTCTGGAAACACCATATATTTT. Protein sequence: CASEEGRDRPFSGNTIYF.

This sequence joins TRBV29-1 and TRBJ2-5, with 12 bases identical to TRBD2. The V and J ends lost 6 bases and 5 bases, in that order; junction bases with no gene match: 4. The CDR3 loop spans 13 amino acids. CDR1 is SQVTM, CDR2 ANQGSEA, per germline. CDR3 DNA sequence: TGCAGCGTGACGGGACTAGCGGGTGAGACCCAGTACTTC. Translation gives CSVTGLAGETQYF.

The chain's CDR3 is CASSPLPGAQGEQFF. The CDR3 DNA reads TGTGCCAGCTCACCCCTCCCTGGGGCCCAGGGTGAGCAGTTCTTC. The chain recombines TRBV18 with TRBJ2-1, with a possible D match to TRBD1 (5 bases). Per the germline V gene, CDR1 is KGHSH and CDR2 is LQKENI. This CDR3 region has 15 residues. V was clipped by 3 bases and J by 9 bases, with 18 bases between them. Drawing the rest from reference TRBV18 and TRBJ2-1, the complete variable domain is NAGVMQNPRHLVRRRGQEARLRCSPMKGHSHVYWYRQLPEEGLKFMVYLQKENIIDESGMPKERFSAEFPKEGPSILRIQQVVRGDSAAYFCASSPLPGAQGEQFFGPGTRLTVL.

The gene calls are TRBV6-5 and TRBJ1-2, with TRBD1 matching over 11 bases. The CDR3 sequence is 13 residues long. V lost 4 bases to trimming and J lost 8 bases; unmatched junction nucleotides: 3. CDR1 MNHEY and CDR2 SVGAGI come from the germline V gene. CDR3 protein: CASSSGQGDGYTF. For the CDR3, the DNA is TGTGCCAGCAGTTCGGGACAGGGGGACGGCTACACCTTC.

This chain joins TRBV7-2 and TRBJ1-1; TRBD1 aligns across 7 bases. The CDR3 consists of 15 residues. CDR1 and CDR2 (germline): SGHTA, FQGNSA. Unmatched junction bases numbered 5, after V lost 1 base and J lost 3 bases. The CDR3 DNA sequence: TGTGCCAGCAGCTTAGTAGTCAGGGGGTACACTGAAGCTTTCTTT. As protein: CASSLVVRGYTEAFF.

The J gene is TRBJ1-3, the V gene TRBV5-1; 7 positions agree with TRBD1. The CDR3 contains 15 residues. V was clipped by 1 base and J by 4 bases; unmatched bases: 5. In germline, CDR1 is SGHRS, CDR2 YFSETQ. The CDR3 DNA sequence: TGCGCCAGCAGCTTGACAGGGGTGGGCGGAAACACCATATATTTT. This encodes CASSLTGVGGNTIYF.

CDR3 region: CASSPTHREDTQYF. CDR3 nucleotides: TGTGCCAGCAGCCCAACCCACAGGGAGGATACGCAGTATTTT. The chain couples TRBV7-9 to TRBJ2-3; the D gene is possibly TRBD1 (6 bases). The CDR3 covers 14 residues. The germline V gene encodes CDR1 SEHNR and CDR2 FQNEAQ (reference sequence). Between the trimmed V and J ends, which lost 5 bases and 6 bases, there was a span of 15 bases.

J is TRBJ2-7 and V is TRBV30; D not resolved. The CDR3 covers 12 residues. The germline gives CDR1 GTSNPN, CDR2 SVGIG (reference sequence). With 2 bases removed from V and 3 bases from J, the gap between germline ends came to 8 bases. For the CDR3, the DNA is TGTGCCTGGAGTTTTACGGGCTACGAGCAGTACTTC. This codes for CAWSFTGYEQYF.

The chain is built from TRBV5-1 and TRBJ1-1; D perhaps matches TRBD1 (5 bases). The CDR3 runs 13 residues. V was trimmed by 6 bases and J by 6 bases, leaving 15 bases between them. Per the germline V gene, CDR1 is SGHRS and CDR2 is YFSETQ. The CDR3 sequence: CASMVGEGAEAFF. CDR3 bases: TGCGCCAGCATGGTGGGGGAGGGCGCTGAAGCTTTCTTT. The complete variable domain, with remaining parts taken from reference TRBV5-1 and TRBJ1-1, reads KAGVTQTPRYLIKTRGQQVTLSCSPISGHRSVSWYQQTPGQGLQFLFEYFSETQRNKGNFPGRFSGRQFSNSRSEMNVSTLELGDSALYLCASMVGEGAEAFFGQGTRLTVV.

A single count supports this clone. This CDR3 is missing its conserved last phenylalanine or tryptophan, likely due to a read error. The DNA is omitted, as the CDR3 cannot be located on it reliably, and the CDR3 follows TCRdb's listing. This chain links TRBV19 with TRBJ1-5. Counting both end residues, the CDR3 totals 8 amino acids. The germline CDR1 and CDR2 sequences are LNHDA and SQIVND (reference sequence). The CDR3 sequence is CAESRGAD.

This rearrangement joins TRBV19 to TRBJ2-7, with D unclear. CDR3 length: 15 amino acids. Germline CDR1 reads LNHDA; CDR2 reads SQIVND (reference sequence). The V end was cut by 1 base, the J end by 3 bases, with 13 bases between. CDR3 DNA: TGTGCCAGTAGTATAGGTTGGAGCAGTAGCTACGAGCAGTACTTC. Translating it yields CASSIGWSSSYEQYF.

The chain is built from TRBV23-1 and TRBJ2-7, with a tentative D call TRBD1 (5 bases). TRBV23-1 has ORF status, its function being uncertain. The CDR3 sequence is 18 residues long. Trimming cost V 0 bases and J 0 bases, with 18 bases left between them. CDR3 in amino acids: CASSQSLKPDTGSYEQYF. CDR3 DNA sequence: TGCGCCAGCAGTCAATCGCTCAAACCAGACACAGGCTCCTACGAGCAGTACTTC.

The chain carries TRBV5-4 and TRBJ2-7; TRBD2 agrees at 15 bases. Unmatched junction bases numbered 10, after V lost 4 bases and J lost 2 bases. CDR3 length: 18 amino acids. The germline gives CDR1 SGHNT, CDR2 YYREEE (reference sequence). This chain's CDR3 is CASSPVGLAGGTPYEQYF. The CDR3 DNA sequence: TGTGCCAGCAGCCCCGTAGGACTAGCGGGGGGGACCCCCTACGAGCAGTACTTC.

This clone was seen once. The V gene is TRBV11-2, the J gene TRBJ1-5; D is perhaps TRBD1 (5 bases). Germline V gene lookup returns CDR1 SGHAT and CDR2 FQNNGV. Trimming pared 1 base from V and 4 bases from J, leaving 11 bases between. The CDR3 covers 15 residues. Here the CDR3 DNA reads TGTGCCAGCAGCTTAGCAGGGAATTGGAATCAGCCCCAGCATTTT. Its translation is CASSLAGNWNQPQHF.

The chain recombines TRBV6-6 with TRBJ2-2; 10 bases are shared with TRBD1. CDR3 length: 15 residues. V dropped 6 bases and J dropped 1; count of bases not matched to a gene: 2. Germline V gene sequence: CDR1 MNHNY, CDR2 SVGAGI (reference sequence). The CDR3, as DNA: TGTGCCAGCAGCCGGGACAGGGGGAACACCGGGGAGCTGTTTTTT. This codes for CASSRDRGNTGELFF.

This chain joins TRBV5-1 and TRBJ1-3; D not certain. Per germline, CDR1 SGHRS and CDR2 YFSETQ. Trimming left V 0 bases short and J 2 bases short, with 6 bases between. The CDR3 spans 14 residues. The CDR3, as DNA: TGCGCCAGCAGCTTGGGTTATACTGGAAACACCATATATTTT. It encodes CASSLGYTGNTIYF.

The V and J genes are TRBV6-6 and TRBJ1-1; 7 nucleotides match TRBD1. After removal of 4 bases from V and 5 bases from J, the junction contained 10 bases not matched to a gene. Germline V CDR1 and CDR2: MNHNY, SVGAGI (reference sequence). The CDR3 length is 15 residues. The CDR3 DNA reads as TGTGCCAGCAGTTTCAGGACAGGAGTCCTTACTGAAGCTTTCTTT. Protein: CASSFRTGVLTEAFF.

The V and J genes are TRBV4-1 and TRBJ1-2; TRBD1 aligns across 11 bases. The trim removed 3 bases at V and 1 base at J, leaving 7 bases unmatched. The germline V gene encodes CDR1 MGHRA and CDR2 YSYEKL. The CDR3 sequence is 17 residues long. The CDR3 DNA follows: TGCGCCAGCAGCCATCCCCGGGACAGGGGGTATAACTATGGCTACACCTTC. This sequence encodes CASSHPRDRGYNYGYTF.

V is TRBV19 and J is TRBJ2-1; no firm D call. This CDR3 comprises 11 residues. V lost 3 bases to trimming and J lost 8 bases, with 5 bases between them. CDR1 is LNHDA and CDR2 is SQIVND in the germline V gene (reference sequence). The CDR3 region has the DNA TGTGCCAGTAGTATGAGTCATGAGCAGTTCTTC. This encodes CASSMSHEQFF.

The rearrangement uses TRBV18 and TRBJ1-1; D is possibly TRBD1 (5 bases). The germline CDR1 and CDR2 sequences are KGHSH and LQKENI. Trimming left V 0 bases short and J 3 bases short, with 17 bases between. The CDR3 is made up of 17 amino acids. CDR3 residues: CASSPPSRVAKYTEAFF. CDR3 DNA sequence: TGTGCCAGCTCACCACCGAGCAGGGTTGCAAAGTACACTGAAGCTTTCTTT.

The chain employs TRBV5-1 and TRBJ2-3; D gene unclear. Germline CDR1 and CDR2: SGHRS and YFSETQ. The CDR3 sequence is 14 residues long. V was clipped by 5 bases and J by 2 bases, with 12 bases between them. The CDR3 sequence is CASRQVLSTDTQYF. Written as DNA, the CDR3 is TGCGCCAGCAGGCAGGTCCTTTCCACAGATACGCAGTATTTT.